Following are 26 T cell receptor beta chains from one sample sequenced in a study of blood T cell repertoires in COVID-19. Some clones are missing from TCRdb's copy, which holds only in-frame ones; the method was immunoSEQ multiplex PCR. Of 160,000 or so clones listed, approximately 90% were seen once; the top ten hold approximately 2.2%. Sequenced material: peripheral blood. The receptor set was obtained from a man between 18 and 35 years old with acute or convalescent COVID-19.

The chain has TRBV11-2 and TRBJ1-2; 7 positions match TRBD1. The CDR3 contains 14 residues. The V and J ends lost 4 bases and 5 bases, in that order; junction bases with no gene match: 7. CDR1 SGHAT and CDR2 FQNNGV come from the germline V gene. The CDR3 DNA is TGTGCCAGCAGCTCGCCAGGGGGTCCTTATGGCTACACCTTC. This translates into CASSSPGGPYGYTF.

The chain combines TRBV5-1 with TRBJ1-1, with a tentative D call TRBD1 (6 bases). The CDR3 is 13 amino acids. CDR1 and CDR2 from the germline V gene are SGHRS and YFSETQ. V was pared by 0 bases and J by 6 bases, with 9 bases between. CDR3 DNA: TGCGCCAGCAGCTTGGGCCCAGGGGCTGAAGCTTTCTTT. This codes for CASSLGPGAEAFF. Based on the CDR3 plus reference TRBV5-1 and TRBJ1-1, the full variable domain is KAGVTQTPRYLIKTRGQQVTLSCSPISGHRSVSWYQQTPGQGLQFLFEYFSETQRNKGNFPGRFSGRQFSNSRSEMNVSTLELGDSALYLCASSLGPGAEAFFGQGTRLTVV.

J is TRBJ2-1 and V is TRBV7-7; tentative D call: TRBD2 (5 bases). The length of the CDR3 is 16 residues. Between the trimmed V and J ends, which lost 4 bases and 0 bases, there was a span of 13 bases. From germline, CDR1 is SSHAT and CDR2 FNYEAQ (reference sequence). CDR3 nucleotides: TGTGCCAGCAGCTCTTCGACTGGGAGCTCCTACAATGAGCAGTTCTTC. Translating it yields CASSSSTGSSYNEQFF. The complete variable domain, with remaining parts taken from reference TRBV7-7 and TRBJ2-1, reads GAGVSQSPRYKVTKRGQDVTLRCDPISSHATLYWYQQALGQGPEFLTYFNYEAQPDKSGLPSDRFSAERPEGSISTLTIQRTEQRDSAMYRCASSSSTGSSYNEQFFGPGTRLTVL.

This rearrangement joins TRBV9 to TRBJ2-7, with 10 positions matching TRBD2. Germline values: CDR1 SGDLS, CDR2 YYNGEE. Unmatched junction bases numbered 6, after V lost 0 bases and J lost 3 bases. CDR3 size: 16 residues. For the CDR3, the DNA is TGTGCCAGCAGCGTAGGTGTTAGCGGGAGGCTCTACGAGCAGTACTTC. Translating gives CASSVGVSGRLYEQYF.

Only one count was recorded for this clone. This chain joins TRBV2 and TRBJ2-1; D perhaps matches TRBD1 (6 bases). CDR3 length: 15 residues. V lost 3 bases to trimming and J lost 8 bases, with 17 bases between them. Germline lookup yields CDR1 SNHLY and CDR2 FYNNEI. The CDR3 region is CASSEAAGDPDEQFF. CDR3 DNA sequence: TGTGCCAGCAGTGAGGCGGCAGGGGACCCCGATGAGCAGTTCTTC.

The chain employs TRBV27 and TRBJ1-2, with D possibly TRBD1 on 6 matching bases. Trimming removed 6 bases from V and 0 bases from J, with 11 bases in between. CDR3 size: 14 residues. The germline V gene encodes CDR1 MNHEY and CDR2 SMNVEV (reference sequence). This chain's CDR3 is CASSFGTSNYGYTF. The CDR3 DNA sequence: TGTGCCAGCAGCTTCGGGACATCTAACTATGGCTACACCTTC.

The CDR3 spells CASSEAMGRGRPPYGYTF. The CDR3 DNA reads TGTGCCAGCAGTGAAGCGATGGGAAGGGGGCGGCCACCCTATGGCTACACCTTC. V is TRBV6-1 and J is TRBJ1-2, with 7 bases identical to TRBD1. There are 18 residues in the CDR3. CDR1 is MNHNS, CDR2 SASEGT, per germline. The V and J ends lost 0 bases and 4 bases, in that order; junction bases with no gene match: 14.

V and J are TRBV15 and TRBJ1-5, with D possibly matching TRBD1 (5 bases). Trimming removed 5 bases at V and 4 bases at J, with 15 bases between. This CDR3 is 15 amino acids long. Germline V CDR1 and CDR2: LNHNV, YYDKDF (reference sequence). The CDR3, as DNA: TGTGCCACCAGCGGGGGTTCGGAGGGAAATCAGCCCCAGCATTTT. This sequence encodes CATSGGSEGNQPQHF.

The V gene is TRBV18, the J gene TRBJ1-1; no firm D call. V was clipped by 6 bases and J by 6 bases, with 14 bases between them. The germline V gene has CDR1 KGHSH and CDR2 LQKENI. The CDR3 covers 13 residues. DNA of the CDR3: TGTGCCAGCTCTGACATGGGTTCTTCTGAAGCTTTCTTT. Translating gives CASSDMGSSEAFF. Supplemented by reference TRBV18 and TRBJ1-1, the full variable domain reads NAGVMQNPRHLVRRRGQEARLRCSPMKGHSHVYWYRQLPEEGLKFMVYLQKENIIDESGMPKERFSAEFPKEGPSILRIQQVVRGDSAAYFCASSDMGSSEAFFGQGTRLTVV.

The CDR3 DNA is TGCGCCAGCAGCCCGACACCGGACAGGGACGGAGGGGTTGGCTCACCCCTCCACTTT. This translates into CASSPTPDRDGGVGSPLHF. The rearrangement links TRBV4-1 to TRBJ1-6; TRBD1 agrees at 8 bases. Germline trimming cut 4 bases from V and 10 bases from J; bases unmatched to any gene: 21. Germline lookup yields CDR1 MGHRA and CDR2 YSYEKL. The CDR3 sequence is 19 residues long.

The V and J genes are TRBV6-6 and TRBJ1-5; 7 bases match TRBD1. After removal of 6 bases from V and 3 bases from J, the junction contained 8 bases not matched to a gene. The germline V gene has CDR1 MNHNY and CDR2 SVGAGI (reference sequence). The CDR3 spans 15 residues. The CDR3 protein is CASRGTVNPNQPQHF. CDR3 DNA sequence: TGTGCCAGCAGAGGGACAGTTAACCCCAATCAGCCCCAGCATTTT.

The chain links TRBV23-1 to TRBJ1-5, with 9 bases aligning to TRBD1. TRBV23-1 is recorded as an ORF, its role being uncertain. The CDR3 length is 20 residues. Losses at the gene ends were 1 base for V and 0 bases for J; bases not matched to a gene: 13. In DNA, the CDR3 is TGCGCCAGCAGTCAATGCCGGGACAGGGCCCATCCTGGTAGCAATCAGCCCCAGCATTTT. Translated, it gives CASSQCRDRAHPGSNQPQHF.

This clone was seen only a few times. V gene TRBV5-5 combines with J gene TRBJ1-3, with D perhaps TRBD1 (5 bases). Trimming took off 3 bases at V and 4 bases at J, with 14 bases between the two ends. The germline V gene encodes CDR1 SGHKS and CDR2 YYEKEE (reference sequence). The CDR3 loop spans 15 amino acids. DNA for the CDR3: TGTGCCAGCAGCTCCCCAGGGTCTCTGGGAAACACCATATATTTT. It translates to CASSSPGSLGNTIYF.

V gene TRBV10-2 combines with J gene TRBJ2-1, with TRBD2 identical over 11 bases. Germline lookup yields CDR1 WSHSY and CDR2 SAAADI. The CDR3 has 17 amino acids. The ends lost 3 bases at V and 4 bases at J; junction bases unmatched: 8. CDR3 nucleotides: TGCGCCAGCAGTGACCCACTAGCGGGAGAGCTTTACAATGAGCAGTTCTTC. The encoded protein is CASSDPLAGELYNEQFF.

This CDR3 reads CASSLASGSSGNTIYF. The CDR3 region has the DNA TGCGCCAGCAGCTTGGCGTCTGGCAGCTCTGGAAACACCATATATTTT. The chain joins TRBV5-1 to TRBJ1-3; no firm D call. V lost 0 bases and J 0 bases, leaving 10 bases between the germline ends. Germline-derived CDR1 and CDR2 are SGHRS and YFSETQ. CDR3 size: 16 residues.

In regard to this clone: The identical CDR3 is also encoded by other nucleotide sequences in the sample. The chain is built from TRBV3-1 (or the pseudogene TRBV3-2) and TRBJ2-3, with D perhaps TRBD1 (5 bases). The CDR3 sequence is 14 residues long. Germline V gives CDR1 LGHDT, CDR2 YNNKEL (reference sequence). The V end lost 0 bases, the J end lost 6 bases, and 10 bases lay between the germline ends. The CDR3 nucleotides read TGTGCCAGCAGCCAAGAGGGGCTGGGGGATACGCAGTATTTT. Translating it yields CASSQEGLGDTQYF.

The CDR3 sequence: CASSEFRAMNTEAFF. For the CDR3, the DNA is TGTGCCAGCAGTGAGTTCAGGGCCATGAACACTGAAGCTTTCTTT. The rearrangement joins TRBV2 to TRBJ1-1, with D possibly matching TRBD1 (5 bases). Germline CDR1 is SNHLY and CDR2 is FYNNEI. Trimming took 3 bases from V and 0 from J, leaving 11 bases between them. The CDR3 runs 15 residues.

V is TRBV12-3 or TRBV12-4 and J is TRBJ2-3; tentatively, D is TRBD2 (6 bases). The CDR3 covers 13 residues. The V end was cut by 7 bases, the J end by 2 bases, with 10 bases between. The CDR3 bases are TGTGCCAGCATTAGCGGCTACACAGATACGCAGTATTTT. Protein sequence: CASISGYTDTQYF.

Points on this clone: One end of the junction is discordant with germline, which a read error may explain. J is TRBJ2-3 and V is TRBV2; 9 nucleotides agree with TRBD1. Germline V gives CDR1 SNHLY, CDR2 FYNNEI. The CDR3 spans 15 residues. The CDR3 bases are TGTGCCAGCAGAGAAGACAGGGGGAGGACAGATACGCAGTATTTT. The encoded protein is CASREDRGRTDTQYF.

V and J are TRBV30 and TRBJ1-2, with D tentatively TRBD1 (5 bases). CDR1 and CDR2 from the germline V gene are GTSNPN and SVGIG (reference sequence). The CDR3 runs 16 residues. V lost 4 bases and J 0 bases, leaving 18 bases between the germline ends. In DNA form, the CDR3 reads TGTGCCTGGACTGGGACTCCCGAATCGGCTAACTATGGCTACACCTTC. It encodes CAWTGTPESANYGYTF.

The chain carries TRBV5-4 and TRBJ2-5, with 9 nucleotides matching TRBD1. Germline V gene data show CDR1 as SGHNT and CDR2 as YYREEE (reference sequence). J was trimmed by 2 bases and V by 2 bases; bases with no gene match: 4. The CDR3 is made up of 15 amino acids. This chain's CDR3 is CASSFGTGRQETQYF. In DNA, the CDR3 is TGTGCCAGCAGCTTCGGGACAGGGAGACAAGAGACCCAGTACTTC.

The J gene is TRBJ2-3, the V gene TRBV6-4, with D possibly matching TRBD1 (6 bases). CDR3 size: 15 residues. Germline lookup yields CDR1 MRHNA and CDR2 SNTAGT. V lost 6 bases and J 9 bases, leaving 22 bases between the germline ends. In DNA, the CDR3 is TGTGCCAGCAGAGGGACACGACGGTGTAAGCGAACGCAGTATTTT. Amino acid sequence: CASRGTRRCKRTQYF.

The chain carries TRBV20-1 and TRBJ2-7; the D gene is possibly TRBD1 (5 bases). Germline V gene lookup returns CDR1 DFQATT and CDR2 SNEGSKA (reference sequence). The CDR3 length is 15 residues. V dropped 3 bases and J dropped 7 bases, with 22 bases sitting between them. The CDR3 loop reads CSASSRMARGGEQYF. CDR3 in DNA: TGCAGTGCTAGTTCCAGGATGGCTAGGGGTGGGGAGCAGTACTTC.

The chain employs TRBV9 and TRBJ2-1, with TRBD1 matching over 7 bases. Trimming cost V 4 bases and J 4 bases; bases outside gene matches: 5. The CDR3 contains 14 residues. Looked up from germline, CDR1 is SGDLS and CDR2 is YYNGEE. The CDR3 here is CASSSGQLYNEQFF. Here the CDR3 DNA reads TGTGCCAGCAGCTCGGGACAGCTATACAATGAGCAGTTCTTC.

The CDR3 bases are TGTGCCAGCGCCTGGGACAGGGATTTCTACAATGAGCAGTTCTTC. Protein product: CASAWDRDFYNEQFF. V gene TRBV2 combines with J gene TRBJ2-1; 9 positions match TRBD1. J was trimmed by 3 bases and V by 8 bases; bases with no gene match: 8. Germline V gives CDR1 SNHLY, CDR2 FYNNEI. The CDR3 is 15 amino acids.

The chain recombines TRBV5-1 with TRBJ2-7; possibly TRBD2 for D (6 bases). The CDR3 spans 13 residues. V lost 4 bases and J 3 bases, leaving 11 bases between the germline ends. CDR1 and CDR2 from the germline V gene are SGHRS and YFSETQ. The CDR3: CASSQGLFYEQYF. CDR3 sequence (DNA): TGCGCCAGCAGCCAGGGACTGTTCTACGAGCAGTACTTC.